Here is one T cell receptor beta chain with its context. Its cognate antigen has yet to be identified. Base quality data are lacking; no much larger clone is found one base away. Data came from an Illumina HiSeq 1500. In TCRdb, the public reads were trimmed at Q25 with fastp and aligned with MiXCR, with productive beta chains retained. Duplicate CDR3 protein sequences are folded into a single record with the most common DNA and genes. Counted in this sample were about 530,000 distinct CDR3 sequences; around 27% of them appeared once. 13% of the sample is in the top ten clones. This sample stems from a study of T cell repertoires in cytomegalovirus infection (dated by TCRdb to about 2019). With respect to the entire study: The HLA type of each donor mattered for the analysis, because public TCR beta signatures pointed to carriage of CMV infection along with the matching HLA type.

The CDR3 sequence holds 14 residues, the cysteine and phenylalanine included. CDR3 DNA only is kept here, 42 bases in frame from base 1. The germline V gene yields MDHEN for CDR1 and SYDVKM for CDR2. Relative to germline, V is 6 bases shorter and J is 4 bases shorter, with 14 bases between their ends. Study-wide findings and limitations: Carriers of CMV infection plus the relevant HLA type were discriminated by the cumulative frequency of public TCR beta family members in the study cohort and in an independent approximately 360-donor cohort. The ex vivo response was dominated by HLA-C-restricted CMV-specific TCR beta clonotypes, and the single most frequent clonotype in two of eight donors was supplied by these HLA-C-restricted clonotypes.

What was sequenced was PBMCs. The sequence came from a human donor in good health (CMV status not recorded). Some clones in this sample may be carry-over from other donors' samples. The rearranged segments are TRBV28 and TRBJ2-3, and the D gene may be TRBD2, 5 bases matching. The DNA reads as follows: TGTGCCAGCAGGGTAGGTGGGAGTGCAGATACGCAGTATTTT. Protein translation: CASRVGGSADTQYF. Reference TRBV28 and TRBJ2-3 genes cover what lies past the CDR3, so the full variable domain is DVKVTQSSRYLVKRTGEKVFLECVQDMDHENMFWYRQDPGLGLRLIYFSYDVKMKEKGDIPEGYSVSREKKERFSLILESASTNQTSMYLCASRVGGSADTQYFGPGTRLTVL.